This record looks at one T cell receptor beta chain sequence and its context. This entry comes from a study of technical replicates of blood from several donors. Sequenced by immunoSEQ multiplex PCR; TCRdb stores in-frame clones only, minus some. Of 80,000 to 100,000 clones in the sample, approximately 96% were seen once. The CDR3 is 14 residues long. With 2 bases removed from V and 3 bases from J, the gap between germline ends came to 11 bases. Germline CDR1 and CDR2: SGHVS and FQNEAQ. The source of this sequence is a human donor in good health. This chain links TRBV7-8 with TRBJ2-7, with D perhaps TRBD2 (6 bases). Sequencing was carried out using T cells isolated from PBMCs. As DNA, the CDR3 is TGTGCCAGCAGCTTATACCGGGACTTCTACGAGCAGTACTTC. It yields the protein CASSLYRDFYEQYF.